This T cell receptor beta chain originates from a study of molecular identifiers for immune sequencing clone quantification. Notes on the study in general: Investigators reportedly could detect spiked Jurkat TCR RNA from one cell among over 750,000 naive cells.

Germline CDR1 reads SGHTA; CDR2 reads FQGTGA. Trimming took off 4 bases at V and 1 base at J, with 12 bases between the two ends. The CDR3 extends over 15 amino acids. This clonotype was detected many times. The antigen is undetermined. Bulk TCR library preparation followed previously described methods with listed TCR primers. TCRdb independently ran MiXCR on the PCR reads; one entry per CDR3 protein. The sample lists about 320,000 distinct CDR3 sequences, around 21% occurring once. From around 20,000 to 1,000,000 sorted cells, naive CD8 libraries were generated with 10%, 30% or 50% RNA. Sorting defined naive CD8 T cells as CD8+CD4-CCR7+CD45RA+.

The origin of this receptor is a human donor in good health. Some libraries in this study had Jurkat cell RNA spiked in. The V call is TRBV7-3, the J call TRBJ2-3, with D unresolved. The specimen was naive CD8+ T cells from blood, with Jurkat cell RNA spiked in. As for subset: FACS-sorted CD8+CD4-CCR7+CD45RA+ naive T cells. The CDR3 spells CASSSLSDRTDTQYF. The CDR3 nucleotides read TGTGCCAGCAGCTCATTGTCGGACCGCACAGATACGCAGTATTTT.